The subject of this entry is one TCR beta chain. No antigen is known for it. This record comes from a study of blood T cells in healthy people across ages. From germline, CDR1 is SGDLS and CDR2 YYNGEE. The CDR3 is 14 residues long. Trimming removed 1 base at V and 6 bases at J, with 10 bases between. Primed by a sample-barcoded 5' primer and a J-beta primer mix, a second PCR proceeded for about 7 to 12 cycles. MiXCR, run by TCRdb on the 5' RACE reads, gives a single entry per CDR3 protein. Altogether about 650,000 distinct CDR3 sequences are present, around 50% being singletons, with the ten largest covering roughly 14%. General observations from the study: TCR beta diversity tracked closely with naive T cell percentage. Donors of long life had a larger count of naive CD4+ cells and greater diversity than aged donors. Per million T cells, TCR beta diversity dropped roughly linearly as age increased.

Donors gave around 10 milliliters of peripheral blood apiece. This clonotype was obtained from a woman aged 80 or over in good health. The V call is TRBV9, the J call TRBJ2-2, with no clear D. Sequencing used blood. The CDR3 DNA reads TGTGCCAGCAGCGTACCCCTTTCTCCCGGGGAGCTGTTTTTT. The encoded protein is CASSVPLSPGELFF. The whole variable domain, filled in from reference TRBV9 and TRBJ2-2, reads DSGVTQTPKHLITATGQRVTLRCSPRSGDLSVYWYQQSLDQGLQFLIQYYNGEERAKGNILERFSAQQFPDLHSELNLSSLELGDSALYFCASSVPLSPGELFFGEGSRLTVL.